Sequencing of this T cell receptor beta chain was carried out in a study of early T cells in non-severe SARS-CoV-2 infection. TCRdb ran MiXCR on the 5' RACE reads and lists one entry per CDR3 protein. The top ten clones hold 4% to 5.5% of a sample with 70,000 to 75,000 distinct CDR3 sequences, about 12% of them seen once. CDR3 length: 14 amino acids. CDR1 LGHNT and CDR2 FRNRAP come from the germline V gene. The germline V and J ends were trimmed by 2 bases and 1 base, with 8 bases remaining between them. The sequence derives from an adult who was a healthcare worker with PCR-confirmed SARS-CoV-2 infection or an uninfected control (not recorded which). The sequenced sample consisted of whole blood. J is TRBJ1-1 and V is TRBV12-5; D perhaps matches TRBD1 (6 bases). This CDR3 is CASGLTGRNTEAFF. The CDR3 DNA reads TGTGCTAGTGGTTTGACAGGGAGGAACACTGAAGCTTTCTTT.